This is a list of T cell receptor beta chains from one sample in a study of blood T cell repertoires in COVID-19. Measured with immunoSEQ multiplex PCR; TCRdb has only the in-frame clones, and not every one. The data hold some 40,000 clones, with more than 65% observed a single time. The source material was peripheral blood. The source of these receptors is a human donor in a cohort sampled during active COVID-19. Both conserved end residues are part of each CDR3. D genes are given only for firm matches. Size values are once, few and many counts, or a class for expanded clones, and some rows have none.

J gene: TRBJ1-5
D gene: NA
CDR3 length: 15
clone size: NA
V gene: TRBV28
CDR3 DNA: TGTGCCAGCAGTTTATCGGGCCATAGGGGTCAACCCCAGCATTTT
CDR3 protein: CASSLSGHRGQPQHF

J gene: TRBJ2-1
D gene: NA
CDR3 length: 16
clone size: NA
V gene: TRBV5-6
CDR3 DNA: TGTGCCAGCAGCTTGGCCGGGTGGCGGCGAGGCAATGAGCAGTTCTTC
CDR3 protein: CASSLAGWRRGNEQFF

J gene: TRBJ2-5
D gene: NA
CDR3 length: 13
clone size: NA
V gene: TRBV5-1
CDR3 DNA: TGCGCCAGCACACTAACGGAGGCGGGGACCCAGTACTTC
CDR3 protein: CASTLTEAGTQYF

J gene: TRBJ2-5
D gene: NA
CDR3 length: 15
clone size: NA
V gene: TRBV5-1
CDR3 DNA: TGCGCCAGCAGCTCCAGACCGGGGAGACAAGAGACCCAGTACTTC
CDR3 protein: CASSSRPGRQETQYF

J gene: TRBJ2-3
D gene: NA
CDR3 length: 17
clone size: NA
V gene: TRBV24-1
CDR3 DNA: TGTGCCACCAGGACGAATTCATGGGGGACTAGCACAGATACGCAGTATTTT
CDR3 protein: CATRTNSWGTSTDTQYF

J gene: TRBJ1-1
D gene: NA
CDR3 length: 11
clone size: once
V gene: TRBV5-4
CDR3 DNA: TGTGCCAGCAGCTTCGGGGGGGAAGCTTTCTTT
CDR3 protein: CASSFGGEAFF

J gene: TRBJ2-1
D gene: NA
CDR3 length: 14
clone size: NA
V gene: TRBV5-1
CDR3 DNA: TGCGCCAGCAGCTTCCGGGGAGGCGACAATGAGCAGTTCTTC
CDR3 protein: CASSFRGGDNEQFF

J gene: TRBJ2-1
D gene: NA
CDR3 length: 15
clone size: NA
V gene: TRBV7-2
CDR3 DNA: TGTGCCAGCAGCTTATTAGGGGCGGGGGCTAATGAGCAGTTCTTC
CDR3 protein: CASSLLGAGANEQFF

J gene: TRBJ1-2
D gene: NA
CDR3 length: 13
clone size: NA
V gene: TRBV10-1
CDR3 DNA: TGCGCCAGCAGTGAGTCCGGGGATCATGGCTACACCTTC
CDR3 protein: CASSESGDHGYTF

J gene: TRBJ2-7
D gene: TRBD2
CDR3 length: 14
clone size: NA
V gene: TRBV18
CDR3 DNA: TGTGCCAGCTCACCAGGACTAGCGACTTACGAGCAGTACTTC
CDR3 protein: CASSPGLATYEQYF

J gene: TRBJ2-7
D gene: TRBD2
CDR3 length: 15
clone size: NA
V gene: TRBV10-2
CDR3 DNA: TGCGCCAGCAGCGAAAGGACTAGCGGGAGGTACGAGCAGTACTTC
CDR3 protein: CASSERTSGRYEQYF

J gene: TRBJ2-5
D gene: NA
CDR3 length: 15
clone size: NA
V gene: TRBV5-4
CDR3 DNA: TGTGCCAGCAGTTACCGGAGTCTGCAACAAGAGACCCAGTACTTC
CDR3 protein: CASSYRSLQQETQYF

J gene: TRBJ2-3
D gene: NA
CDR3 length: 13
clone size: NA
V gene: TRBV10-3
CDR3 DNA: TGTGCCATCAGGACAGATAGCACAGATACGCAGTATTTT
CDR3 protein: CAIRTDSTDTQYF

J gene: TRBJ2-1
D gene: TRBD1
CDR3 length: 14
clone size: few
V gene: TRBV29-1
CDR3 DNA: TGCAGCGTTGATGAGACAGGGGCCAACAATGAGCAGTTCTTC
CDR3 protein: CSVDETGANNEQFF

J gene: TRBJ1-2
D gene: TRBD1
CDR3 length: 14
clone size: NA
V gene: TRBV6-5
CDR3 DNA: TGTGCCAGCAGTTTTGGTGGGCCAGGGGGTGGCTACACCTTC
CDR3 protein: CASSFGGPGGGYTF

J gene: TRBJ2-1
D gene: NA
CDR3 length: 19
clone size: NA
V gene: TRBV21-1
CDR3 DNA: TGTGCCAGGGGTGACGGGGTTGCGGGAGGGCCTTCTTTTGGCAATGAGCAGTTCTTC
CDR3 protein: CARGDGVAGGPSFGNEQFF

J gene: TRBJ1-3
D gene: NA
CDR3 length: 17
clone size: NA
V gene: TRBV19
CDR3 DNA: TGTGCCAGTAGTACAGGAGAAGGACAAATCCCCGGAAACACCATATATTTT
CDR3 protein: CASSTGEGQIPGNTIYF

J gene: TRBJ1-3
D gene: NA
CDR3 length: 17
clone size: NA
V gene: TRBV5-3
CDR3 DNA: TGTGCCAGTTCAAACCTACAGAATTTTAGCTCTGGAAACACCATATATTTT
CDR3 protein: CASSNLQNFSSGNTIYF

J gene: TRBJ2-5
D gene: TRBD2
CDR3 length: 16
clone size: NA
V gene: TRBV7-2
CDR3 DNA: TGTGCCAGCAGCTCAGGACTAGCGGAAGGCCAAGAGACCCAGTACTTC
CDR3 protein: CASSSGLAEGQETQYF

J gene: TRBJ1-6
D gene: NA
CDR3 length: 15
clone size: NA
V gene: TRBV7-9
CDR3 DNA: TGTGCCAGCAGCTTCCAAGGTTTCGGGAGTTCACCCCTCCACTTT
CDR3 protein: CASSFQGFGSSPLHF

J gene: TRBJ2-7
D gene: TRBD1
CDR3 length: 14
clone size: NA
V gene: TRBV10-3
CDR3 DNA: TGTGCCATCAGATCCGGGACAGCCATCTACGAGCAGTACTTC
CDR3 protein: CAIRSGTAIYEQYF

J gene: TRBJ1-1
D gene: NA
CDR3 length: 15
clone size: NA
V gene: TRBV5-1
CDR3 DNA: TGCGCCAGCAGCCTGATCCAGGGTGAAGGGACTGAAGCTTTCTTT
CDR3 protein: CASSLIQGEGTEAFF

J gene: TRBJ2-7
D gene: NA
CDR3 length: 18
clone size: NA
V gene: TRBV28
CDR3 DNA: TGTGCCAGCACCTCCGTTCTGGGTAGAGGAGGTAGTTCCTACGAGCAGTACTTC
CDR3 protein: CASTSVLGRGGSSYEQYF

J gene: TRBJ2-5
D gene: NA
CDR3 length: 15
clone size: NA
V gene: TRBV6-5
CDR3 DNA: TGTGCCAGCAGGGCGACAGGAGAGTACCAAGAGACCCAGTACTTC
CDR3 protein: CASRATGEYQETQYF

J gene: TRBJ2-7
D gene: NA
CDR3 length: 15
clone size: NA
V gene: TRBV5-6
CDR3 DNA: TGTGCCAGCAGCTTTAACCAGGGTAGCTCCTACGAGCAGTACTTC
CDR3 protein: CASSFNQGSSYEQYF

J gene: TRBJ1-2
D gene: NA
CDR3 length: 13
clone size: NA
V gene: TRBV11-3
CDR3 DNA: TGTGCCAGCAGCCTCGACAGGCTCTATGGCTACACCTTC
CDR3 protein: CASSLDRLYGYTF

J gene: TRBJ2-7
D gene: TRBD2
CDR3 length: 16
clone size: NA
V gene: TRBV7-2
CDR3 DNA: TGTGCCAGCAGCCTCCTAGTGGGCGGGAGCTCCTACGAGCAGTACTTC
CDR3 protein: CASSLLVGGSSYEQYF

J gene: TRBJ2-5
D gene: TRBD1
CDR3 length: 16
clone size: NA
V gene: TRBV19
CDR3 DNA: TGTGCCAGTAGTCCGAGGGACAGGGGGCGCCGGGAGACCCAGTACTTC
CDR3 protein: CASSPRDRGRRETQYF

J gene: TRBJ2-1
D gene: TRBD2
CDR3 length: 15
clone size: once
V gene: TRBV7-2
CDR3 DNA: TGTGCCAGCAGGTTAACTAGCGGGAGCCAGTATGAGCAGTTCTTC
CDR3 protein: CASRLTSGSQYEQFF

J gene: TRBJ2-7
D gene: TRBD2
CDR3 length: 16
clone size: NA
V gene: TRBV5-1
CDR3 DNA: TGCGCCAGCAGCTTGGAGGTAGCGGGATACGGACACGAGCAGTACTTC
CDR3 protein: CASSLEVAGYGHEQYF

J gene: TRBJ2-3
D gene: TRBD1
CDR3 length: 13
clone size: NA
V gene: TRBV6-5
CDR3 DNA: TGTCCTACAGGGGGTCGGGGCACAGATACGCAGTATTTT
CDR3 protein: CPTGGRGTDTQYF

J gene: TRBJ2-5
D gene: TRBD1
CDR3 length: 15
clone size: NA
V gene: TRBV7-9
CDR3 DNA: TGTGCCAGCAGCTCCAGGGGGCTAGAAAAAGAGACCCAGTACTTC
CDR3 protein: CASSSRGLEKETQYF

J gene: TRBJ2-7
D gene: TRBD1
CDR3 length: 15
clone size: NA
V gene: TRBV2
CDR3 DNA: TGTGCCAGCAGGGATGACAGGGTTGGCACCTACGAGCAGTACTTC
CDR3 protein: CASRDDRVGTYEQYF

J gene: TRBJ2-2
D gene: TRBD1
CDR3 length: 17
clone size: NA
V gene: TRBV24-1
CDR3 DNA: TGTGCCACCAGTGATTTTTGGGACAGGGGGACCACCGGGGAGCTGTTTTTT
CDR3 protein: CATSDFWDRGTTGELFF

J gene: TRBJ1-5
D gene: NA
CDR3 length: 13
clone size: few
V gene: TRBV19
CDR3 DNA: TGTGCCAGTAGTATACAGGGTGAGCAGCCCCAGCATTTT
CDR3 protein: CASSIQGEQPQHF

J gene: TRBJ2-5
D gene: TRBD1
CDR3 length: 14
clone size: NA
V gene: TRBV7-2
CDR3 DNA: TGTGCCAGCAGCTCCACAGGGGGCGGGGAGACCCAGTACTTC
CDR3 protein: CASSSTGGGETQYF

J gene: TRBJ2-5
D gene: TRBD1
CDR3 length: 18
clone size: once
V gene: TRBV5-1
CDR3 DNA: TGCGCCAGCAGCTTGGGGGGACAGGGACTACTTTACCAAGAGACCCAGTACTTC
CDR3 protein: CASSLGGQGLLYQETQYF